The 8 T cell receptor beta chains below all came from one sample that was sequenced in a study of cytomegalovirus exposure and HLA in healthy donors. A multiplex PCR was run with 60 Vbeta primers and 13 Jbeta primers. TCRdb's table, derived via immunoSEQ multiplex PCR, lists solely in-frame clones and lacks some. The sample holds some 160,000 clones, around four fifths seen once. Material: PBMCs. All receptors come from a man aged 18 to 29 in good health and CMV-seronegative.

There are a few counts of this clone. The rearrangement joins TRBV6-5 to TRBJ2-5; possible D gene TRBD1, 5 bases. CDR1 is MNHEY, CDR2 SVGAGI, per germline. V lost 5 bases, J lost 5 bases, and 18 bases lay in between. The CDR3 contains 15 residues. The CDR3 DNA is TGTGCCAGCAGTCTAGGTTTTCAATCAGGGGAGACCCAGTACTTC. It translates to CASSLGFQSGETQYF.

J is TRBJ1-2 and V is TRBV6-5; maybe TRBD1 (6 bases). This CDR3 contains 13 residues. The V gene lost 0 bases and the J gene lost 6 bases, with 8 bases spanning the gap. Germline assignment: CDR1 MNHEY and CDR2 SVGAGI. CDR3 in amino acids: CASSYSGADGYTF. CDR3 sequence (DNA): TGTGCCAGCAGTTACTCGGGGGCGGATGGCTACACCTTC.

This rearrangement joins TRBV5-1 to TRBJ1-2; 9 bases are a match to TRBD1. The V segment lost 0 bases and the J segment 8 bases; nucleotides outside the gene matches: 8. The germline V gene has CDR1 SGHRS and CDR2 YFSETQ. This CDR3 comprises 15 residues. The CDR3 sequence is CASSLAGQGKGGYTF. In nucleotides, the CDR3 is TGCGCCAGCAGCTTGGCCGGACAGGGGAAAGGCGGCTACACCTTC.

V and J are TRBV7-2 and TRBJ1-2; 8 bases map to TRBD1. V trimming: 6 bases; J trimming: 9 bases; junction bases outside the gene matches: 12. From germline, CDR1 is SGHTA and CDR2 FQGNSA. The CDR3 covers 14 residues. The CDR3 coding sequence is TGTGCCAGCAGGCCTGGACAGGGAGCAAGTAGCTACACCTTC. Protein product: CASRPGQGASSYTF. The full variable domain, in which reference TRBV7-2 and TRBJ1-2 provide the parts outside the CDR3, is GAGVSQSPSNKVTEKGKDVELRCDPISGHTALYWYRQSLGQGLEFLIYFQGNSAPDKSGLPSDRFSAERTGGSVSTLTIQRTQQEDSAVYLCASRPGQGASSYTFGSGTRLTVV.

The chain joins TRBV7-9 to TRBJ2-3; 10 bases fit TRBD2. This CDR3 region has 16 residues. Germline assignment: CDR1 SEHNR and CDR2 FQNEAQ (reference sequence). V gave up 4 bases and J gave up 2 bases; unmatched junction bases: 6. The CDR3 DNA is TGTGCCAGCAGCTCGAACCTAGCGGGAGACACAGATACGCAGTATTTT. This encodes CASSSNLAGDTDTQYF.

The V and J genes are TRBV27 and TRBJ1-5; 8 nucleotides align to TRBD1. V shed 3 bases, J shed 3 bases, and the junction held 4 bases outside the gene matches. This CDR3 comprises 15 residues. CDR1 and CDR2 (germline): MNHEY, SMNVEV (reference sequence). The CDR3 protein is CASSFGQGNNQPQHF. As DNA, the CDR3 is TGTGCCAGCAGTTTCGGACAGGGAAACAATCAGCCCCAGCATTTT.

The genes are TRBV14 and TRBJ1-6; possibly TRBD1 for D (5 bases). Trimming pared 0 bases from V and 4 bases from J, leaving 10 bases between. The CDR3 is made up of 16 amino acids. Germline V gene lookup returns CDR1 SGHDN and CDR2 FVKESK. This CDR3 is CASSQEGGFYNSPLHF. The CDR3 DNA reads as TGTGCCAGCAGCCAAGAGGGGGGATTTTATAATTCACCCCTCCACTTT. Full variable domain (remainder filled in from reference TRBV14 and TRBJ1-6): EAGVTQFPSHSVIEKGQTVTLRCDPISGHDNLYWYRRVMGKEIKFLLHFVKESKQDESGMPNNRFLAERTGGTYSTLKVQPAELEDSGVYFCASSQEGGFYNSPLHFGNGTRLTVT.

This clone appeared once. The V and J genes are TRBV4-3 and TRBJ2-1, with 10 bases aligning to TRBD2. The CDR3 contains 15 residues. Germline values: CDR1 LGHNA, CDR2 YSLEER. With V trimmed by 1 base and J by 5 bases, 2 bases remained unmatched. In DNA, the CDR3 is TGCGCCAGCAGCCAAGGAAGCGGGAGGGACAATGAGCAGTTCTTC. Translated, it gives CASSQGSGRDNEQFF.